The T cell receptor beta chain under discussion was sequenced for a study of cytomegalovirus exposure and HLA in healthy donors. Overall study: The same platform was used for the 90 to 150 validation repertoires as for the approximately 720 first-cohort repertoires, as reported in a later analysis.

With V trimmed by 1 base and J by 5 bases, 4 bases remained unmatched. The V gene's germline CDR1 is SGHTA and CDR2 FQGNSA. The CDR3 runs to 14 residues. Here immunoSEQ multiplex PCR was the method, and the copy in TCRdb shows in-frame clones only, minus some. The data contain around 190,000 clones, roughly 85% of them singletons. The source material was PBMCs. The rearrangement uses TRBV7-2 and TRBJ1-2; 7 bases map to TRBD1. The receptor's source is a man aged 18 to 29 in good health and CMV-seropositive. The CDR3: CASSLDAGGYGYTF. The CDR3 DNA reads as TGTGCCAGCAGCTTAGACGCAGGGGGGTATGGCTACACCTTC.